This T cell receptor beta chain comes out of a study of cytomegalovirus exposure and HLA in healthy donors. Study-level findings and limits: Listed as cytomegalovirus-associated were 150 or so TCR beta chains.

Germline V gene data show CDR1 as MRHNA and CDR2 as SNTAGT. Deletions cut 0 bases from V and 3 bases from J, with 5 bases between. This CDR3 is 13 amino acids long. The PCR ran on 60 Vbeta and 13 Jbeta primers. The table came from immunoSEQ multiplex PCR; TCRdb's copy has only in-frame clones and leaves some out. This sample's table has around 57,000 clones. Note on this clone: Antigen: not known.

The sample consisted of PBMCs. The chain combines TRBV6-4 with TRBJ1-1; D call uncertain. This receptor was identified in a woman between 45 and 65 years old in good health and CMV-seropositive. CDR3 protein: CASSDSADTEAFF. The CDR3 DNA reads TGTGCCAGCAGTGACTCTGCAGACACTGAAGCTTTCTTT.